A single sample gave rise to the 22 T cell receptor beta chains below, sequenced in a study of CD8+ T cells in alopecia areata. Isolated RNA was reverse transcribed into cDNA used as the sequencing template. Clones were read by immunoSEQ multiplex PCR, and TCRdb kept only the in-frame ones, dropping some. The data show approximately 150,000 clones, with 85% to 90% seen just once and less than 15% held by the top ten. Treatment indicated: oral pan-JAK inhibitor, 5-10 mg twice daily. Sequenced here: CD8+ T cells sorted from blood, sampled at week 4, from a patient treated with tofacitinib. The receptors come from a human donor with alopecia areata.

The chain is built from TRBV5-1 and TRBJ2-7; D is unresolved. Germline V gives CDR1 SGHRS, CDR2 YFSETQ. V dropped 3 bases and J dropped 0 bases, with 7 bases sitting between them. The CDR3 spans 13 residues. The CDR3 reads CASSSSGSYEQYF. For the CDR3, the DNA is TGCGCCAGCAGCTCCAGTGGCTCCTACGAGCAGTACTTC.

This chain links TRBV30 with TRBJ2-3; 10 bases map to TRBD2. CDR3 length: 17 amino acids. The V and J ends lost 5 bases and 5 bases, in that order; junction bases with no gene match: 16. Germline V gives CDR1 GTSNPN, CDR2 SVGIG (reference sequence). The CDR3, as DNA: TGTGCCTGGGGTACACAGGCAGCGGGAGGGCCGGTAGATACGCAGTATTTT. It encodes CAWGTQAAGGPVDTQYF.

The chain is built from TRBV29-1 and TRBJ2-7; a weak D match, TRBD1 (6 bases). This CDR3 has 13 amino acids. The germline V gene encodes CDR1 SQVTM and CDR2 ANQGSEA. V was clipped by 3 bases and J by 4 bases, with 13 bases between them. The CDR3, as DNA: TGCAGCGTTGAGGAGCAGGGGCGGTACGAGCAGTACTTC. Protein product: CSVEEQGRYEQYF.

J is TRBJ2-1 and V is TRBV7-2, with D perhaps being TRBD1 or TRBD2 (5 bases each). This CDR3 has 14 residues. Looked up from germline, CDR1 is SGHTA and CDR2 is FQGNSA. V lost 5 bases to trimming and J lost 10 bases, with 18 bases between them. For the CDR3, the DNA is TGTGCCAGCAGCCGAACCCTCCCCGGGGACGAGCAGTTCTTC. It codes for CASSRTLPGDEQFF.

V gene TRBV29-1 combines with J gene TRBJ2-7; D is uncertain. The CDR3 extends over 13 amino acids. Trimming cost V 3 bases and J 3 bases, with 12 bases left between them. The V gene's germline CDR1 is SQVTM and CDR2 ANQGSEA. CDR3 sequence: CSVELRTDYEQYF. CDR3 coding DNA: TGCAGCGTTGAGTTAAGGACGGACTACGAGCAGTACTTC.

In the case of this clone: Different DNA sequences within this sample yield the same CDR3. The chain couples TRBV10-3 to TRBJ2-1, with 9 nucleotides matching TRBD1. This CDR3 has 15 residues. The germline gives CDR1 ENHRY, CDR2 SYGVKD. V shed 6 bases and J 4 bases; nucleotides not matched to a gene: 7. The CDR3 DNA sequence: TGTGCCATCAGCGAGGGACAGGGCAGTTACAATGAGCAGTTCTTC. Translated: CAISEGQGSYNEQFF.

The chain carries TRBV5-4 and TRBJ2-7, with D tentatively TRBD2 (6 bases). The CDR3 sequence is 14 residues long. Between the trimmed V and J ends, which lost 3 bases and 4 bases, there was a span of 14 bases. Per germline, CDR1 SGHNT and CDR2 YYREEE (reference sequence). CDR3 bases: TGTGCCAGCAGCTACCGGGACTTACCTTACGAGCAGTACTTC. As protein: CASSYRDLPYEQYF.

The J gene is TRBJ2-7, the V gene TRBV4-1, with TRBD2 matching 7 bases. The V and J ends lost 2 bases and 3 bases, in that order; junction bases with no gene match: 7. The germline V gene encodes CDR1 MGHRA and CDR2 YSYEKL. The CDR3 spans 15 residues. CDR3 sequence: CASSQYSGPIYEQYF. CDR3 in DNA: TGCGCCAGCAGCCAATATAGCGGGCCCATCTACGAGCAGTACTTC.

The chain carries TRBV4-1 and TRBJ2-7, with 10 bases that match TRBD2. The CDR3 has 16 residues. The V gene end was trimmed by 1 base and the J gene end by 3 bases; junction bases not matched to a gene: 6. Per the germline V gene, CDR1 is MGHRA and CDR2 is YSYEKL. The CDR3 sequence: CASSQASTSGNYEQYF. The CDR3 region has the DNA TGCGCCAGCAGCCAAGCCAGCACTAGCGGGAACTACGAGCAGTACTTC.

The chain carries TRBV28 and TRBJ2-7; D tentatively fits TRBD1 or TRBD2 (6 bases each). Germline V CDR1 and CDR2: MDHEN, SYDVKM. Deletions cut 2 bases from V and 7 bases from J, with 15 bases between. This CDR3 is built from 14 residues. Written as DNA, the CDR3 is TGTGCCAGCAGTTTAGCAACGGGGGCGCGGGAGCAGTACTTC. As protein: CASSLATGAREQYF.

This rearrangement joins TRBV13 to TRBJ2-2; 9 nucleotides align to TRBD1. The J segment lost 7 bases and the V segment lost 5 bases, leaving 8 bases of the junction unmatched. In germline, CDR1 is PRHDT, CDR2 FYEKMQ (reference sequence). The CDR3 spans 15 residues. CDR3 sequence: CASSPQTGGGGELFF. In DNA form, the CDR3 reads TGTGCCAGCAGCCCTCAGACAGGGGGTGGCGGGGAGCTGTTTTTT.

The gene calls are TRBV6-5 and TRBJ1-5; tentatively, D is TRBD1 (5 bases). From germline, CDR1 is MNHEY and CDR2 SVGAGI. Deletions cut 3 bases from V and 5 bases from J, with 8 bases between. The CDR3 contains 13 residues. The CDR3: CASSYRGDQPQHF. For the CDR3, the DNA is TGTGCCAGCAGTTATCGAGGGGATCAGCCCCAGCATTTT.

This sequence joins TRBV27 and TRBJ2-2; 8 nucleotides align to TRBD1. With V trimmed by 4 bases and J by 1 base, 2 bases remained unmatched. Germline lookup yields CDR1 MNHEY and CDR2 SMNVEV (reference sequence). The CDR3 contains 15 residues. CDR3 in amino acids: CASSSGTGNTGELFF. In nucleotides, the CDR3 is TGTGCCAGCAGTTCGGGGACAGGGAACACCGGGGAGCTGTTTTTT.

V and J are TRBV14 and TRBJ1-1; no clear D. This CDR3 contains 11 residues. The germline CDR1 and CDR2 sequences are SGHDN and FVKESK. V was cut by 1 base and J by 4 bases, with 1 base left in between. The CDR3 coding sequence is TGTGCCAGCAGCCAAGCCACTGAAGCTTTCTTT. This gives the protein CASSQATEAFF.

In its sample, this clone was seen a few times. V and J are TRBV6-6 and TRBJ2-2, with no clear D. The CDR3 is 13 residues long. Germline lookup yields CDR1 MNHNY and CDR2 SVGAGI (reference sequence). V shed 3 bases and J shed 5 bases, with 7 bases lying between them. The CDR3 loop reads CASSYLGTGELFF. Here the CDR3 DNA reads TGTGCCAGCAGTTATTTAGGAACCGGGGAGCTGTTTTTT.

The rearrangement links TRBV6-6 to TRBJ2-7, with D possibly TRBD2 on 5 matching bases. Germline V gene lookup returns CDR1 MNHNY and CDR2 SVGAGI (reference sequence). V was cut by 5 bases and J by 3 bases, with 11 bases left in between. This CDR3 region has 13 residues. CDR3: CASSPPEGYEQYF. The CDR3, as DNA: TGTGCCAGCAGTCCCCCTGAGGGCTACGAGCAGTACTTC.

The chain carries TRBV6-6 and TRBJ2-1; no firm D call. Deletions cut 0 bases from V and 4 bases from J, with 4 bases between. There are 13 residues in the CDR3. Germline-derived CDR1 and CDR2 are MNHNY and SVGAGI (reference sequence). The CDR3 loop reads CASSYSMYNEQFF. DNA of the CDR3: TGTGCCAGCAGTTACTCGATGTACAATGAGCAGTTCTTC.

In this sample, this clone turned up a few times. This chain joins TRBV5-6 and TRBJ2-5; 7 nucleotides match TRBD1. The V and J ends lost 4 bases and 5 bases, in that order; junction bases with no gene match: 8. Germline CDR1 reads SGHDT; CDR2 reads YYEEEE. The CDR3 is made up of 14 amino acids. The DNA of the CDR3 is TGTGCCAGCAGCGCAGAACAGGGGATGGAGACCCAGTACTTC. Its protein is CASSAEQGMETQYF.

V gene TRBV7-3 combines with J gene TRBJ2-1, with D perhaps TRBD2 (5 bases). V was clipped by 3 bases and J by 0 bases, with 9 bases between them. The CDR3 contains 15 residues. Germline CDR1 reads SGHTA; CDR2 reads FQGTGA. The CDR3 loop reads CASSLETSSYNEQFF. In nucleotides, the CDR3 is TGTGCCAGCAGCTTGGAAACTAGCTCCTACAATGAGCAGTTCTTC.

The chain is built from TRBV6-6 and TRBJ2-7; D ambiguous. Looked up from germline, CDR1 is MNHNY and CDR2 is SVGAGI (reference sequence). The V gene lost 6 bases and the J gene lost 8 bases, with 17 bases spanning the gap. The CDR3 totals 13 residues. The CDR3, as DNA: TGTGCCAGCAGCCCCGAGGCCACGAACCAGCAGTACTTC. Its translation is CASSPEATNQQYF.

This sequence joins TRBV25-1 and TRBJ2-6; weak D call: TRBD1 (5 bases). The CDR3 runs to 15 residues. Trimming left V 1 base short and J 1 base short, with 5 bases between. Germline CDR1 reads MGHDK; CDR2 reads SYGVNS. This chain's CDR3 is CASSEWTSGANVLTF. The CDR3 DNA is TGTGCCAGCAGTGAATGGACATCTGGGGCCAACGTCCTGACTTTC.

J is TRBJ2-1 and V is TRBV4-2, with 9 bases that match TRBD2. The J segment lost 3 bases and the V segment lost 4 bases, leaving 7 bases of the junction unmatched. Germline V gene lookup returns CDR1 LGHNA and CDR2 YNFKEQ. The CDR3 has 16 amino acids. The CDR3 coding sequence is TGTGCCAGCAGCCCCTCGGCGGGAGGGCTCTACAATGAGCAGTTCTTC. Translating gives CASSPSAGGLYNEQFF.